These 19 T cell receptor beta chains were all obtained from the same sample, sequenced in a study of T cells in localized non-small cell lung cancer (dated by TCRdb to between 2020 and 2021). The library was built by means of the immunoSEQ multiplex PCR assay. TCRdb carries this immuneACCESS record with in-frame sequences only. Its versions omit some clonotypes, under half of them owing to an unresolved V gene in the studies checked, with the rest unexplained. The sample table shows tens of thousands of clones, and over 85% are seen once. The top ten constitute approximately 7% of the sample. The sequenced sample was peripheral blood, obtained before any cancer treatment. All receptors come from a female donor of 60 years or more with stage I lung adenocarcinoma.

CDR3 residues: CASSRPGRGSSSYNSPLHF. The CDR3 coding sequence is TGTGCCAGCAGCCGCCCCGGCAGGGGTTCAAGCTCCTATAATTCACCCCTCCACTTT. The chain employs TRBV7-2 and TRBJ1-6; D possibly corresponds to TRBD1 (6 bases). Germline V gene data show CDR1 as SGHTA and CDR2 as FQGNSA. The CDR3 extends over 19 amino acids. V lost 5 bases and J lost 0, with 20 bases in between.

The rearrangement joins TRBV7-3 to TRBJ1-6, with 8 bases lining up with TRBD1. This CDR3 region has 14 residues. CDR1 and CDR2 (germline): SGHTA, FQGTGA. The ends lost 5 bases at V and 5 bases at J; junction bases unmatched: 2. In DNA, the CDR3 is TGTGCCAGCAGCCGGACAGGGAATAATTCACCCCTCCACTTT. Residues: CASSRTGNNSPLHF.

The chain recombines TRBV9 with TRBJ2-5, with D perhaps matching TRBD1 or TRBD2 (5 bases each). Germline CDR1 SGDLS, CDR2 YYNGEE. Trimming pared 1 base from V and 5 bases from J, leaving 12 bases between. The CDR3 runs 14 residues. CDR3 loop: CASSVNNRGETQYF. For the CDR3, the DNA is TGTGCCAGCAGCGTAAATAACCGGGGCGAGACCCAGTACTTC.

This clone was observed a handful of times. The chain carries TRBV20-1 and TRBJ1-1; D is ambiguous. The CDR3 extends over 10 amino acids. Trimming stripped 6 bases from V and 11 bases from J, with 13 bases between. Germline V CDR1 and CDR2: DFQATT, SNEGSKA (reference sequence). As DNA, the CDR3 is TGCAGTGCCCTTCCCAGGTGGGCTTTCTTT. Translating it yields CSALPRWAFF.

The chain is built from TRBV27 and TRBJ2-2; D gene uncertain. Looked up from germline, CDR1 is MNHEY and CDR2 is SMNVEV (reference sequence). The germline V and J ends were trimmed by 7 bases and 5 bases, with 14 bases remaining between them. This CDR3 comprises 14 residues. The CDR3 sequence is CASTFGHGTGELFF. The CDR3 DNA follows: TGTGCCAGCACGTTTGGGCACGGGACCGGGGAGCTGTTTTTT.

V is TRBV10-3 and J is TRBJ2-5; D gene unclear. Trimming shortened V by 0 bases and J by 2 bases, and 10 bases separated the two germline ends. This CDR3 region has 15 residues. CDR1 and CDR2 from the germline V gene are ENHRY and SYGVKD. The CDR3 region has the DNA TGTGCCATCAGTGAGTCAAGAGGCGGTCAAGAGACCCAGTACTTC. It specifies CAISESRGGQETQYF.

The chain has TRBV19 and TRBJ2-6; D remains unclear. With 5 bases removed from V and 0 bases from J, the gap between germline ends came to 5 bases. This CDR3 region has 14 residues. Germline lookup yields CDR1 LNHDA and CDR2 SQIVND (reference sequence). The CDR3, as DNA: TGTGCCAGTAGTCCCTACTCTGGGGCCAACGTCCTGACTTTC. Protein product: CASSPYSGANVLTF.

The J gene is TRBJ2-3, the V gene TRBV29-1; no firm D call. Germline CDR1 and CDR2: SQVTM and ANQGSEA. Trimming left V 0 bases short and J 4 bases short, with 5 bases between. CDR3 length: 12 residues. The CDR3 protein is CSVEESPDTQYF. DNA of the CDR3: TGCAGCGTTGAAGAGTCGCCAGATACGCAGTATTTT.

The chain combines TRBV9 with TRBJ2-3, with 8 bases lining up with TRBD1. This CDR3 contains 14 residues. Germline V gene sequence: CDR1 SGDLS, CDR2 YYNGEE. V lost 4 bases to trimming and J lost 6 bases; unmatched junction nucleotides: 7. The CDR3 DNA is TGTGCCAGCAGCCATCGGACAGGGTGGGATACGCAGTATTTT. Its protein is CASSHRTGWDTQYF.

The chain carries TRBV19 and TRBJ2-2; 7 bases map to TRBD1. The CDR3 has 16 residues. V trimming: 4 bases; J trimming: 1 base; junction bases outside the gene matches: 6. Germline CDR1 LNHDA, CDR2 SQIVND (reference sequence). DNA of the CDR3: TGTGCCAGTAGTACACCCGGGACAGTGAACACCGGGGAGCTGTTTTTT. Its protein product is CASSTPGTVNTGELFF.

This chain uses TRBV15 with TRBJ2-7; 8 positions agree with TRBD1. The CDR3 has 15 amino acids. V dropped 2 bases and J dropped 2; count of bases not matched to a gene: 5. Per the germline V gene, CDR1 is LNHNV and CDR2 is YYDKDF (reference sequence). For the CDR3, the DNA is TGTGCCACCAGCAGATGGACAGGGACCCCCTACGAGCAGTACTTC. Amino acid sequence: CATSRWTGTPYEQYF.

The V and J genes are TRBV6-5 and TRBJ1-1; unclear D gene. In germline, CDR1 is MNHEY, CDR2 SVGAGI. The V end lost 2 bases, the J end lost 1 base, and 11 bases lay between the germline ends. The CDR3 consists of 15 residues. Written as DNA, the CDR3 is TGTGCCAGCAGTTACGGTGTCAGGCCGAACACTGAAGCTTTCTTT. Amino acid sequence: CASSYGVRPNTEAFF.

The V and J genes are TRBV7-2 and TRBJ1-2, with 9 positions matching TRBD1. J was trimmed by 6 bases and V by 5 bases; bases with no gene match: 10. The CDR3 totals 15 residues. Germline lookup yields CDR1 SGHTA and CDR2 FQGNSA. This chain's CDR3 is CASSLRGTGFDGYTF. In DNA form, the CDR3 reads TGTGCCAGCAGCCTCAGGGGGACAGGGTTTGATGGCTACACCTTC. The full variable domain, completed using reference TRBV7-2 and TRBJ1-2, is GAGVSQSPSNKVTEKGKDVELRCDPISGHTALYWYRQSLGQGLEFLIYFQGNSAPDKSGLPSDRFSAERTGGSVSTLTIQRTQQEDSAVYLCASSLRGTGFDGYTFGSGTRLTVV.

This chain connects TRBV18 to TRBJ2-2; maybe TRBD1 (9 bases). Trimming stripped 3 bases from V and 4 bases from J, with 18 bases between. There are 17 residues in the CDR3. Germline V gene lookup returns CDR1 KGHSH and CDR2 LQKENI. The CDR3 coding sequence is TGTGCCAGCTCACCGCACTTAGCGGGACAGGGCACCGGGGAGCTGTTTTTT. As protein: CASSPHLAGQGTGELFF.

The V gene is TRBV5-6, the J gene TRBJ2-3; D remains ambiguous. The length of the CDR3 is 11 residues. Trimming took off 3 bases at V and 9 bases at J, with 8 bases between the two ends. Germline V CDR1 and CDR2: SGHDT, YYEEEE. The CDR3 loop reads CASSSGVTQYF. The CDR3 DNA is TGTGCCAGCAGCTCCGGTGTCACGCAGTATTTT. The variable domain in full, with the rest retrieved from reference TRBV5-6 and TRBJ2-3, is DAGVTQSPTHLIKTRGQQVTLRCSPKSGHDTVSWYQQALGQGPQFIFQYYEEEERQRGNFPDRFSGHQFPNYSSELNVNALLLGDSALYLCASSSGVTQYFGPGTRLTVL.

The count of this clone is one. The rearrangement links TRBV7-2 to TRBJ1-6; tentative D call: TRBD1 (5 bases). CDR1 and CDR2 (germline): SGHTA, FQGNSA. V was shortened by 1 base and J by 7 bases, with 11 bases between the two germline ends. This CDR3 spans 15 amino acids. As DNA, the CDR3 is TGTGCCAGCAGCTTAGTTGGGGGGGGGAATTCACCCCTCCACTTT. This translates into CASSLVGGGNSPLHF.

V and J are TRBV4-1 and TRBJ2-3; D not certain. V lost 4 bases, J lost 6 bases, and 8 bases lay in between. Germline V gene sequence: CDR1 MGHRA, CDR2 YSYEKL. The CDR3 is 12 amino acids. The CDR3: CASSRGWDTQYF. The CDR3 DNA sequence: TGCGCCAGCAGCCGAGGTTGGGATACGCAGTATTTT.

This clone was seen once. The CDR3, as DNA: TGTGCCAGCAGTGAAGTACCGGGACAGCGCCACGTC. Amino acids: CASSEVPGQRHV. This chain links TRBV6-1 with TRBJ2-7; 7 bases map to TRBD1. The germline V gene encodes CDR1 MNHNS and CDR2 SASEGT. The length of the CDR3 is 12 residues.

The chain employs TRBV5-8 and TRBJ2-7; D is unclear. From germline, CDR1 is SGHTS and CDR2 YDEGEE. This CDR3 has 13 residues. V lost 4 bases, J lost 3 bases, and 11 bases lay in between. CDR3 bases: TGTGCCAGCAGCAACCCCTATATCTACGAGCAGTACGTC. This gives the protein CASSNPYIYEQYV.